This T cell receptor beta chain stems from a study of CD8+ T cells in alopecia areata. As for the study in general: Treatment with tofacitinib (6 to 18 months) was followed by 6 months off drug. Broader study findings: Only a single nonresponder existed, so baseline CD8+ expansion links stay unclear. Sequence data from scalp samples additionally include resident alphabeta T cells of normal skin. Clonality was higher in lesional than normal scalp, especially in alopecia totalis/universalis.

The CDR3 totals 13 residues. V was cut by 4 bases and J by 3 bases, with 11 bases left in between. Germline V CDR1 and CDR2: SQVTM, ANQGSEA. A word on this clone: The antigen is not known.

The treatment: oral pan-JAK inhibitor, 5-10 mg twice daily. Investigators isolated RNA and reverse transcribed it into cDNA to act as the sequencing template. The table came from immunoSEQ multiplex PCR; TCRdb's copy has only in-frame clones and leaves some out. The profile shows 150,000 to 200,000 clones, around three fifths of them singletons. The sample in question was CD4+ T cells sorted from blood, obtained between weeks 47 and 50, from a patient treated with tofacitinib. The receptor's source is a human donor with alopecia areata. The chain combines TRBV29-1 with TRBJ2-3; D unresolved. DNA for the CDR3: TGCAGCGTTGGTGCAGGTCGTACAGATACGCAGTATTTT. Its protein product is CSVGAGRTDTQYF.